The TCR beta chain under discussion was sequenced for a study of T cells after yellow fever vaccination. In its sample, this clonotype was seen many times. Its antigen is as yet unknown. A read error may account for a junction end that differs from germline. TCRdb redid the calling of the 5' RACE reads with MiXCR, one entry per CDR3 protein. This repertoire shows about 300,000 distinct CDR3 sequences, roughly 8.7% found once; its top ten account for about 3.5%. CDR1 is MGHRA, CDR2 YSYEKL, per germline. This CDR3 has 14 residues. Study results and caveats: Some clonotypes, a small share, were shared between CD4 and CD8 compartments. When the response was secondary, it was weaker but reached its peak faster, day 5 versus 15.

V usage is TRBV4-1 and J usage is TRBJ2-5; the D gene is possibly TRBD2 (5 bases). The clonotype was recovered from a man between 18 and 29 years old who received the YFV17D yellow fever vaccine. Specimen: CD4+ T cells sorted from PBMCs, collected 5 days after the yellow fever booster vaccination. This chain's CDR3 is CASSQDREERGFFF. In DNA, the CDR3 is TGCGCCAGCAGCCAAGATCGGGAAGAGAGAGGTTTTTTCTTC.